Listed below are T cell receptor beta chains from one sample, sequenced in a study of cytomegalovirus exposure and HLA in healthy donors. TCRdb's copy holds only in-frame clones and misses some; the assay was immunoSEQ multiplex PCR. There are under 150,000 clones in the sample; about three quarters occur only once, and 2.5% to 3.5% lies in the top ten. Sample: PBMCs. The receptors were sampled from a man between 40 and 49 years old in good health and CMV-seropositive. Both conserved end residues are part of each CDR3.

j_gene,v_gene,CDR3aa
TRBJ2-1,TRBV11-3,CASSPGTSVHNEQFF
TRBJ2-2,TRBV9,CASSSGTSGNTGELFF
TRBJ2-3,TRBV11-2,CASSLQTDTDTQYF
TRBJ2-2,TRBV11-2,CASSSPVYTGELFF
TRBJ2-7,TRBV10-3,CAISPGGFEQYF
TRBJ2-7,TRBV4-2,CASSQTSGGPYEQYF
TRBJ2-3,TRBV6-5,CASRTSGSTDTQYF
TRBJ2-7,TRBV27,CASSGSGYEQYF
TRBJ2-1,TRBV7-8,CASRDGQGMGNEQFF
TRBJ2-7,TRBV5-5,CASSPEGYEQYF
TRBJ2-7,TRBV11-2,CASSPLRVEQYF
TRBJ2-7,TRBV5-1,CASSFTGSYEQYF
TRBJ1-3,TRBV29-1,CSVGQGAHTIYF
TRBJ2-7,TRBV7-9,CASSPRTSGRHYEQYF
TRBJ2-3,TRBV10-3,CAISDAAGGPISTDTQYF
TRBJ1-5,TRBV30,CAWSVQLQGQPQHF
TRBJ2-1,TRBV6-5,CASSPGQEFNEQFF
TRBJ2-1,TRBV18,CASTSSGTGDSYNEQFF